This TCR beta chain came from a study of PD-1 blockade in classical Hodgkin lymphoma. Overall study context: The nivolumab dose that patients received was 3 mg/kg, given intravenously every 2 weeks. The study's findings and limits: Reports described newly diagnosed patients as having lower baseline TCR diversity than healthy donors. Exclusion was the outcome for patients who began nivolumab under 1 year after ASCT.

Measured with immunoSEQ multiplex PCR; TCRdb has only the in-frame clones, and not every one. The table lists about 110,000 clones, nearly 90% of them singletons. Every patient had relapsed following autologous stem cell transplantation, and cohorts differed in brentuximab vedotin exposure. As regards this clone: The target antigen is unknown.

The germline V gene has CDR1 WSHSY and CDR2 SAAADI. This CDR3 has 15 residues. J was trimmed by 3 bases and V by 10 bases; bases with no gene match: 15. The sample here was peripheral blood mononuclear cells (PBMCs), taken before the second cycle of nivolumab. The gene calls are TRBV10-2 and TRBJ2-7, with 7 bases matching TRBD1. The source of this sequence is a human donor with classical Hodgkin lymphoma. The CDR3 spells CATRPRDRSFYEQYF. The CDR3 DNA sequence: TGCGCCACCAGACCTAGGGACAGATCCTTCTACGAGCAGTACTTC.